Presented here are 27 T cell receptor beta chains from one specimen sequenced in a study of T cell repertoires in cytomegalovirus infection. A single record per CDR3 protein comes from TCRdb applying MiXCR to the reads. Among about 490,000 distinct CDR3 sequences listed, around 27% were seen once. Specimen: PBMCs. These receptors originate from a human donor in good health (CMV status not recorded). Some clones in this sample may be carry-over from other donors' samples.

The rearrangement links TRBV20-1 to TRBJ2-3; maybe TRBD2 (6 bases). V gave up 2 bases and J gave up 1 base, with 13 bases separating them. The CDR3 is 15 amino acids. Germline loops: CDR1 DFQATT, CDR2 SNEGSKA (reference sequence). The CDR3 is CSARSASARTDTQYF. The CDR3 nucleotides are TGCAGTGCTAGATCGGCTAGCGCGCGCACAGATACGCAGTATTTT.

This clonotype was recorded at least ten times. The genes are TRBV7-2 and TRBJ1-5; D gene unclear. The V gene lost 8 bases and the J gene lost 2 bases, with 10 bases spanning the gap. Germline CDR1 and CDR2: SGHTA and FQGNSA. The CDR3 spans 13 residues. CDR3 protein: CASGLRGNQPQHF. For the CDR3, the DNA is TGTGCCAGCGGGCTTAGGGGCAATCAGCCCCAGCATTTT.

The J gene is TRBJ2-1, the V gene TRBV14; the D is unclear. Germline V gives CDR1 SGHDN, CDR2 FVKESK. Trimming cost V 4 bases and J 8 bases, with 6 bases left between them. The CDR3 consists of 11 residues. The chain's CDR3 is CASSRMDEQFF. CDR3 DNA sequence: TGTGCCAGCAGCCGAATGGATGAGCAGTTCTTC.

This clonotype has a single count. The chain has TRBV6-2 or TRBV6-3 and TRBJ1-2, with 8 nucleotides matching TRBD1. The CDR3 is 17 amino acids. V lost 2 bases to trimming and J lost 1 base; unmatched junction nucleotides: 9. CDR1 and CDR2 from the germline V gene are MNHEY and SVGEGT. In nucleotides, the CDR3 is TGTGCCAGCAGTTACGAAACCGGGACAGGACTTAACTATGGCTACACCTTC. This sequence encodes CASSYETGTGLNYGYTF.

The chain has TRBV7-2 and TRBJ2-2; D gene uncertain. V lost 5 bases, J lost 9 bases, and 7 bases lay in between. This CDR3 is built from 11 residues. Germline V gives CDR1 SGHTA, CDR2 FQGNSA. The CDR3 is CASSPRRELFF. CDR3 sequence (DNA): TGTGCCAGCAGCCCCCGCAGGGAGCTGTTTTTT.

The CDR3 loop is CSVLRDREETQYF. The CDR3 bases are TGCAGCGTTCTCCGGGACAGGGAGGAGACCCAGTACTTC. The chain carries TRBV29-1 and TRBJ2-5; TRBD1 agrees at 9 bases. The CDR3 totals 13 residues. After removal of 5 bases from V and 5 bases from J, the junction contained 6 bases not matched to a gene. The germline CDR1 and CDR2 sequences are SQVTM and ANQGSEA.

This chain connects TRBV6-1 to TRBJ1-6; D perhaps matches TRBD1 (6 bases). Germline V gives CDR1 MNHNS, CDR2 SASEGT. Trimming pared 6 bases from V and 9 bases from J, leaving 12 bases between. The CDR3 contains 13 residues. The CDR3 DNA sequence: TGTGCCAGCAGGGGGACAACGGGTTCACCCCTCCACTTT. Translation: CASRGTTGSPLHF.

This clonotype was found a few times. This chain's CDR3 is CASSLIGTGQNTEAFF. CDR3 DNA sequence: TGTGCCAGCAGCTTAATAGGGACAGGGCAGAACACTGAAGCTTTCTTT. The J gene is TRBJ1-1, the V gene TRBV7-2, with 9 positions matching TRBD1. Germline trimming cut 2 bases from V and 1 base from J; bases unmatched to any gene: 5. Looked up from germline, CDR1 is SGHTA and CDR2 is FQGNSA. This CDR3 comprises 16 residues.

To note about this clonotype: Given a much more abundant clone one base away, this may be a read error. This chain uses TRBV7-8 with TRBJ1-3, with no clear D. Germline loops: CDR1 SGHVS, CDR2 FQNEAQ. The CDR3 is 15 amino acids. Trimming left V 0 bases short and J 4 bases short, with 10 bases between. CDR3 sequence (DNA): TGTGCCAGCAGCTTAGCGCACGTGATAGGAAACACCATATATTTT. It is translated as CASSLAHVIGNTIYF.

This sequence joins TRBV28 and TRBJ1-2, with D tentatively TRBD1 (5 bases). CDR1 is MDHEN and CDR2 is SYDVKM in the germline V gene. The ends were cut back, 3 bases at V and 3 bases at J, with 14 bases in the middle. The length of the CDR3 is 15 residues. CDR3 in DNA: TGTGCCAGCAGTTTTTTGGTCCGGGGGGACTATGGCTACACCTTC. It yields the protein CASSFLVRGDYGYTF.

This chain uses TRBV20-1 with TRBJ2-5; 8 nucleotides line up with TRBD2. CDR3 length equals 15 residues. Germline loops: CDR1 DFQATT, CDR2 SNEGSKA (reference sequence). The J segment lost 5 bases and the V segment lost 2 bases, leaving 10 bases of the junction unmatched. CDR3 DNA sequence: TGCAGTGCTAGATCCGAAGCGGGAGTTACGGAGACCCAGTACTTC. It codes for CSARSEAGVTETQYF.

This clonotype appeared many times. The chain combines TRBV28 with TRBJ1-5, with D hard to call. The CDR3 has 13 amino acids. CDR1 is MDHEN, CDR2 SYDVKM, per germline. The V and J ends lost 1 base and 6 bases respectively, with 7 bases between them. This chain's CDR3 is CASSLSVGQPQHF. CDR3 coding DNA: TGTGCCAGCAGTTTATCGGTGGGTCAGCCCCAGCATTTT.

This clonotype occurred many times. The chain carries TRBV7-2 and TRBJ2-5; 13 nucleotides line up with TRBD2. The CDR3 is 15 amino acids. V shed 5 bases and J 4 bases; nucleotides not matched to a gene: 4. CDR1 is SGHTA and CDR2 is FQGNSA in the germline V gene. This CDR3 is CASSPGLAGLETQYF. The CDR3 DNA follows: TGTGCCAGCAGCCCGGGACTAGCGGGGTTAGAGACCCAGTACTTC.

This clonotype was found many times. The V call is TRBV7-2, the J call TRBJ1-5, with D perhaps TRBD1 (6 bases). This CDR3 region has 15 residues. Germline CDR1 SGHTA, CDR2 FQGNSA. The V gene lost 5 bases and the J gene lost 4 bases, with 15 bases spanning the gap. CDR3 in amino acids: CASSPRGQGNQPQHF. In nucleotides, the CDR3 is TGTGCCAGCAGCCCCCGGGGGCAGGGGAATCAGCCCCAGCATTTT.

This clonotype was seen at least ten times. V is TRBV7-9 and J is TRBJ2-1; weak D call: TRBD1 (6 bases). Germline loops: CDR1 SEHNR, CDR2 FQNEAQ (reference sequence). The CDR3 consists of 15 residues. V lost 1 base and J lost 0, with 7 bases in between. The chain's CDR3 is CASSLEDSSYNEQFF. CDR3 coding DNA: TGTGCCAGCAGCTTAGAGGACAGCTCCTACAATGAGCAGTTCTTC.

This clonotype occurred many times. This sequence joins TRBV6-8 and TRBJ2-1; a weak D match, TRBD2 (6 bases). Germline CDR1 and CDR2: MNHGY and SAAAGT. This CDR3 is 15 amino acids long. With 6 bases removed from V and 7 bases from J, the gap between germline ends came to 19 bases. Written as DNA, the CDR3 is TGTGCCAGCAGCCCACTAGCTGGGGTCGGGAATGAGCAGTTCTTC. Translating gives CASSPLAGVGNEQFF.

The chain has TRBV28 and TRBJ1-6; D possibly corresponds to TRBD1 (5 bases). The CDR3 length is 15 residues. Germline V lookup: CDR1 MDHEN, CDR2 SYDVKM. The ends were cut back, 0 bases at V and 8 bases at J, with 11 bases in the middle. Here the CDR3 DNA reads TGTGCCAGCAGTTTATGGCGGGGCACCGATTCACCCCTCCACTTT. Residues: CASSLWRGTDSPLHF.

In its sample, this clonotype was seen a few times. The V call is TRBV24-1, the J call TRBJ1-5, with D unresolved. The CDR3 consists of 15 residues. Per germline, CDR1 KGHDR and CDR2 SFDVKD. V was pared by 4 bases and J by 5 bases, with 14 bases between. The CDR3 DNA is TGTGCCACCAGTGACCCCGCGGAGACCGATCAGCCCCAGCATTTT. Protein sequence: CATSDPAETDQPQHF.

CDR3 in amino acids: CASSLNFPVNEKLFF. The CDR3 coding sequence is TGTGCCAGCAGCTTAAATTTTCCAGTTAATGAAAAACTGTTTTTT. The chain is built from TRBV7-9 and TRBJ1-4; D is ambiguous. V lost 2 bases and J 4 bases, leaving 11 bases between the germline ends. The CDR3 consists of 15 residues. CDR1 and CDR2 (germline): SEHNR, FQNEAQ (reference sequence).

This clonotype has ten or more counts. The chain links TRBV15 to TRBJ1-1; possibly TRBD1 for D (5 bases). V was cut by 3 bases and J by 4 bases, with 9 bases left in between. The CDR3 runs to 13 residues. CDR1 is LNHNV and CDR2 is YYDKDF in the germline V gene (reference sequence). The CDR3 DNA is TGTGCCACCAGCAGGACGGGGGGCACTGAAGCTTTCTTT. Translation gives CATSRTGGTEAFF.

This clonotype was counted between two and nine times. CDR3: CASSWAGAPNEQFF. The CDR3, as DNA: TGTGCCAGCAGTTGGGCGGGAGCCCCCAATGAGCAGTTCTTC. The V gene is TRBV12-3 or TRBV12-4, the J gene TRBJ2-1, with 7 positions matching TRBD2. The CDR3 contains 14 residues. V was clipped by 4 bases and J by 6 bases; unmatched bases: 6.

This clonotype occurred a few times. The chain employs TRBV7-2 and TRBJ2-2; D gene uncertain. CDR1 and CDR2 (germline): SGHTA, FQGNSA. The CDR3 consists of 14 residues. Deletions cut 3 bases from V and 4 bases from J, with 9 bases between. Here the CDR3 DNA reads TGTGCCAGCAGCTTCGGCAGGCTCACCGGGGAGCTGTTTTTT. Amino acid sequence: CASSFGRLTGELFF.

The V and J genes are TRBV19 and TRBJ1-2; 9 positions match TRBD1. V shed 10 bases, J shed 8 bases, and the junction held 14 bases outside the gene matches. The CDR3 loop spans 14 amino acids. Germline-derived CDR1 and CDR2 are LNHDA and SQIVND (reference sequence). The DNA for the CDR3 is TGTGCCACCCGGACAGGGGACCGTCCGAGGGGCTACACCTTC. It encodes CATRTGDRPRGYTF.

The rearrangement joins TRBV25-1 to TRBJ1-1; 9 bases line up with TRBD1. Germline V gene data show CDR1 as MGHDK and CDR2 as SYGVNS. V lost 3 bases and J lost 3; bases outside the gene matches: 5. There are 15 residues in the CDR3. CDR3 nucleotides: TGTGCCAGCAGTGACCACAGGGGGCTAGACACTGAAGCTTTCTTT. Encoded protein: CASSDHRGLDTEAFF.

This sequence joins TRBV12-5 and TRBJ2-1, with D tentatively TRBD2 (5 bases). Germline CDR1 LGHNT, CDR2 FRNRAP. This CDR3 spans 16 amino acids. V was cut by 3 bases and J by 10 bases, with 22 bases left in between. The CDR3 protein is CASGFHHGGSVGEQFF. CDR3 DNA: TGTGCTAGTGGTTTCCACCACGGTGGGAGCGTGGGGGAGCAGTTCTTC.

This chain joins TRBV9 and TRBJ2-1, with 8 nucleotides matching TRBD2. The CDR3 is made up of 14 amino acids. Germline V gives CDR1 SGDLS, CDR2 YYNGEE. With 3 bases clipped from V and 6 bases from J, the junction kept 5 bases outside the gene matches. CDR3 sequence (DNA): TGTGCCAGCAGCGCGGGAGGGGTGAGCAATGAGCAGTTCTTC. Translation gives CASSAGGVSNEQFF.

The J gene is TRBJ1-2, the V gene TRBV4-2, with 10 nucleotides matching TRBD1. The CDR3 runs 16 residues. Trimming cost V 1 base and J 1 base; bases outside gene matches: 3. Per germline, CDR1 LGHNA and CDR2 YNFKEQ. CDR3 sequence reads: CASSQAGQGGNYGYTF. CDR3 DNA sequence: TGTGCCAGCAGCCAAGCAGGACAGGGGGGTAACTATGGCTACACCTTC.